Following are 3 T cell receptor beta chains from one sample sequenced in a study of blood T cell repertoires in COVID-19. The assay was immunoSEQ multiplex PCR, and TCRdb's table has in-frame clones only and misses some. The sample holds tens of thousands of clones, nearly 90% seen once. Sequencing input: peripheral blood. These receptors were collected from a woman aged 45-65 years with COVID-19, enrolled during active disease.

The chain carries TRBV6-2 or TRBV6-3 and TRBJ2-5; no clear D. Trimming removed 6 bases at V and 7 bases at J, with 9 bases between. Germline loops: CDR1 MNHEY, CDR2 SVGEGT. The CDR3 is 11 amino acids. The CDR3 nucleotides read TGTGCCAGCAGCTCCCTAGGGACCCAGTACTTC. This codes for CASSSLGTQYF.

This clone has at least ten counts. The rearrangement uses TRBV6-5 and TRBJ1-2; 11 bases are a match to TRBD1. J was trimmed by 3 bases and V by 2 bases; bases with no gene match: 5. This CDR3 region has 16 residues. The germline gives CDR1 MNHEY, CDR2 SVGAGI. The CDR3 spells CASSYIRTGGHYGYTF. The CDR3 nucleotides are TGTGCCAGCAGTTACATACGGACAGGGGGCCACTATGGCTACACCTTC.

The chain is built from TRBV20-1 and TRBJ1-4; tentatively, D is TRBD1 (5 bases). The CDR3 runs 15 residues. CDR1 is DFQATT, CDR2 SNEGSKA, per germline (reference sequence). With 3 bases removed from V and 7 bases from J, the gap between germline ends came to 18 bases. In DNA form, the CDR3 reads TGCAGTGCTAGTCGGGGAGGGAGTGGGGGTGAAAAACTGTTTTTT. Its translation is CSASRGGSGGEKLFF.